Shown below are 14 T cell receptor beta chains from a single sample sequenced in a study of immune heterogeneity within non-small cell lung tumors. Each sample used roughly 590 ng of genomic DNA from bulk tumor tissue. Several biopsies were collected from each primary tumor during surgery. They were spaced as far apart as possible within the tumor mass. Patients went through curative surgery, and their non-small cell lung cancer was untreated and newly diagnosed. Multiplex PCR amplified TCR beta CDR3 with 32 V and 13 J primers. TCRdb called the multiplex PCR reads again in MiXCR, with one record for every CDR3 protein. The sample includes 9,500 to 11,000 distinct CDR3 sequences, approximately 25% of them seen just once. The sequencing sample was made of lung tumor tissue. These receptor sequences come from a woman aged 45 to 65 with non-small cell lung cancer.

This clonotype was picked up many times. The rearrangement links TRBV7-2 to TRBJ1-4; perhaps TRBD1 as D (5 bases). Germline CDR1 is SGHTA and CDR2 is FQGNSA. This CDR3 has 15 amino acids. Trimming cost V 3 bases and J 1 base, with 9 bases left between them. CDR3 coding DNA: TGTGCCAGCAGCTTTGATGGGGGAACTAATGAAAAACTGTTTTTT. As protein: CASSFDGGTNEKLFF. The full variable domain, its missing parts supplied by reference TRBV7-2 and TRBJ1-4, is GAGVSQSPSNKVTEKGKDVELRCDPISGHTALYWYRQSLGQGLEFLIYFQGNSAPDKSGLPSDRFSAERTGGSVSTLTIQRTQQEDSAVYLCASSFDGGTNEKLFFGSGTQLSVL.

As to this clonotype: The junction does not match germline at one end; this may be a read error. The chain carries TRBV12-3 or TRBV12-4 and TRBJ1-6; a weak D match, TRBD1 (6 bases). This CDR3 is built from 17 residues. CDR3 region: CVSRFAGTMQRGSPLHF. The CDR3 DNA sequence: TGTGTCAGCAGGTTCGCGGGGACAATGCAAAGGGGTTCACCCCTCCACTTT.

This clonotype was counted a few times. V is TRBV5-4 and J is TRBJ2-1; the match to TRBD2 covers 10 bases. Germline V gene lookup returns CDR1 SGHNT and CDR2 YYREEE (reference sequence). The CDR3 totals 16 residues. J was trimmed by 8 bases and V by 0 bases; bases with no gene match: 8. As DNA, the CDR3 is TGTGCCAGCAGCTTGGGAGCGGGAGGGCCACTCGATGAGCAGTTCTTC. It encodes CASSLGAGGPLDEQFF.

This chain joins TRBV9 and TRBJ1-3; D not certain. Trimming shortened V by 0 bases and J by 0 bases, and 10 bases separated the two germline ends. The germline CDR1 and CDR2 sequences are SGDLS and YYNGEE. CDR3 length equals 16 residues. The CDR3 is CASSVDSVPSGNTIYF. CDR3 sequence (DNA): TGTGCCAGCAGCGTAGATAGTGTGCCCTCTGGAAACACCATATATTTT.

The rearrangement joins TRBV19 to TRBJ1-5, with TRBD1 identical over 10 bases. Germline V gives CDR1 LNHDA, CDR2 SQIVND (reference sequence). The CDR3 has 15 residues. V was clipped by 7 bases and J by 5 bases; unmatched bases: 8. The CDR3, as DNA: TGTGCCAGTATGAGGACGGGGACAGGGGATCAGCCCCAGCATTTT. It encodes CASMRTGTGDQPQHF. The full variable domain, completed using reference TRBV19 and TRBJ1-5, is DGGITQSPKYLFRKEGQNVTLSCEQNLNHDAMYWYRQDPGQGLRLIYYSQIVNDFQKGDIAEGYSVSREKKESFPLTVTSAQKNPTAFYLCASMRTGTGDQPQHFGDGTRLSIL.

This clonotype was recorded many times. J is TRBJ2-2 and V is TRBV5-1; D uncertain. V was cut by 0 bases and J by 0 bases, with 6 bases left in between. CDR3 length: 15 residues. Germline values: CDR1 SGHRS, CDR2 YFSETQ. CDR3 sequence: CASSLVGANTGELFF. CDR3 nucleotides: TGCGCCAGCAGCTTGGTTGGGGCGAACACCGGGGAGCTGTTTTTT.

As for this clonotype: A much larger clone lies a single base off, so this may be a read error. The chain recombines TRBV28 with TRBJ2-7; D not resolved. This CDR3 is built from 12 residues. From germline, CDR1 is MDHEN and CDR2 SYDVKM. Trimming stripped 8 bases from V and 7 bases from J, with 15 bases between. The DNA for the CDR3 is TGTGCCAGCGGCATGCGGTTTAGGGAGCAGTACTTC. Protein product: CASGMRFREQYF. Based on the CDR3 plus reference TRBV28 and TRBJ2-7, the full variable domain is DVKVTQSSRYLVKRTGEKVFLECVQDMDHENMFWYRQDPGLGLRLIYFSYDVKMKEKGDIPEGYSVSREKKERFSLILESASTNQTSMYLCASGMRFREQYFGPGTRLTVT.

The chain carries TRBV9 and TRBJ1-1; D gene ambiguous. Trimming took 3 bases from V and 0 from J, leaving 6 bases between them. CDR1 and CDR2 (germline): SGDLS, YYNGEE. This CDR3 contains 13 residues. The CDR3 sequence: CASSEFLNTEAFF. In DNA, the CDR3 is TGTGCCAGCAGCGAGTTCCTGAACACTGAAGCTTTCTTT.

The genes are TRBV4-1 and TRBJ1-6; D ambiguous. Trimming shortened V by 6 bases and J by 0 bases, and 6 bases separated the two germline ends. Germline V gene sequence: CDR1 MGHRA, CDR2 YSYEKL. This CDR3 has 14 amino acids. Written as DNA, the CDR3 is TGCGCCAGCAGTGAGTTCTCCTATAATTCACCCCTCCACTTT. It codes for CASSEFSYNSPLHF.

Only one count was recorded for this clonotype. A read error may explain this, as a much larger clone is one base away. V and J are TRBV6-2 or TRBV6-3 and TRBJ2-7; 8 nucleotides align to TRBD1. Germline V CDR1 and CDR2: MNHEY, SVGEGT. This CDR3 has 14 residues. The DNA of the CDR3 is TGTGTCAGCAGCCTCAGGACAGGGATCTCCGAGCAGTACTTC. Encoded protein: CVSSLRTGISEQYF.

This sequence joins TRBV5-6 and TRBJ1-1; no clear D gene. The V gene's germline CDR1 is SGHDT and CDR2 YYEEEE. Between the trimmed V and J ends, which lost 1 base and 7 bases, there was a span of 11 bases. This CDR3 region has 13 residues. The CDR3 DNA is TGTGCCAGCAGCTTGTGGTGGTTCGGTGAAGCTTTCTTT. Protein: CASSLWWFGEAFF.

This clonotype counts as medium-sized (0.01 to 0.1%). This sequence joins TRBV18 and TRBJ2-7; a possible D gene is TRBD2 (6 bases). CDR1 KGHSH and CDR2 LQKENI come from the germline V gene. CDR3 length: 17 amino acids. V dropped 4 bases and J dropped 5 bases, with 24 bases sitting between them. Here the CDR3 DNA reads TGTGCCAGCTCACGATTGGAGGGGAGCTCTTGGTTTGACGAGCAGTACTTC. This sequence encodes CASSRLEGSSWFDEQYF.

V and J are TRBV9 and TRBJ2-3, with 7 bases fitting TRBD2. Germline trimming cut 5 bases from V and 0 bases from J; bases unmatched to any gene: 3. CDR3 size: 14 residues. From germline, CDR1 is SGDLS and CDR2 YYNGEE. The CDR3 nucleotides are TGTGCCAGCAGGAGTAGCGGGAGCACAGATACGCAGTATTTT. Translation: CASRSSGSTDTQYF.

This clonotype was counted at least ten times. The CDR3 spells CSAREGSTINQPQHF. The CDR3 nucleotides are TGCAGTGCTAGAGAGGGCTCAACCATTAATCAGCCCCAGCATTTT. The J gene is TRBJ1-5, the V gene TRBV20-1, with D unclear. This CDR3 contains 15 residues. Germline-derived CDR1 and CDR2 are DFQATT and SNEGSKA (reference sequence). Trimming left V 0 bases short and J 4 bases short, with 13 bases between.